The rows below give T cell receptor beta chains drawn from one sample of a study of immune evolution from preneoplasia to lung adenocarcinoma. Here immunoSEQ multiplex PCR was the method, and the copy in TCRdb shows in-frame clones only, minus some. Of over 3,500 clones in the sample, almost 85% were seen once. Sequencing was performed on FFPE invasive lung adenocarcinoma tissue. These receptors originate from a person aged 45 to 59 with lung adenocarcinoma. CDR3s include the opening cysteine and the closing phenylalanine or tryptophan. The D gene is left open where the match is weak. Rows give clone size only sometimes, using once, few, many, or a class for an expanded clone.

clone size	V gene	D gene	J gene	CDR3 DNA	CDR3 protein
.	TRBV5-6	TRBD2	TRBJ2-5	TGTGCCAGCAGCTTGAGGGTAGCGGGGAGGGAGACCCAGTACTTC	CASSLRVAGRETQYF
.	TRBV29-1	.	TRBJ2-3	TGCAGCGTTGAAGGCGGAGTCGCAGATACGCAGTATTTT	CSVEGGVADTQYF
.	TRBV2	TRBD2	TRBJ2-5	TGTGCCAGCAGTGGCGGGGGGCGATTACAAGAGACCCAGTACTTC	CASSGGGRLQETQYF
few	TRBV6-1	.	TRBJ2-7	TGTGCCAGCAGAAATTTCTCCCCCCGGAGCGAGCAGTACTTC	CASRNFSPRSEQYF
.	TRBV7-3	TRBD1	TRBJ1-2	TGTGCCAGCAGCTCCGGACAGGGCAACGGCTACACCTTC	CASSSGQGNGYTF
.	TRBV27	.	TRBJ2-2	TGTGCCAGCAGGGTAGGGGCAACTACCGGGGAGCTGTTTTTT	CASRVGATTGELFF
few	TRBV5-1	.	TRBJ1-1	TGCGCCAGCAGCCTAAGCGAGGGATCGACTGAAGCTTTCTTT	CASSLSEGSTEAFF
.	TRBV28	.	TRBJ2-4	TGTGCCAGCAGTTCAACGGACAACATTCAGTACTTC	CASSSTDNIQYF
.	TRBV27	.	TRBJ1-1	TGTGCCAGCAGCCGACGGGGGGGAGGGACTGAAGCTTTCTTT	CASSRRGGGTEAFF
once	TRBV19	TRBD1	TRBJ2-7	TGTGCCACGGGACAGGTCTACGAGCAGTACTTC	CATGQVYEQYF
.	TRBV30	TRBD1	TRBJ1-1	TGTGCCTGGGGAGGGGGCCGGTCTACTGAAGCTTTCTTT	CAWGGGRSTEAFF
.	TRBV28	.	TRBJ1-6	TGTGCCAGCAAAACAGGGAGCTCCTATAATTCACCCCTCCACTTT	CASKTGSSYNSPLHF
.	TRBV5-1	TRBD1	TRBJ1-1	TGCGCCAGCAGCTTGGGGACAGGGGGCCCTGAAGCTTTCTTT	CASSLGTGGPEAFF
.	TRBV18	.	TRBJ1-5	TGTGCCAGCTCACCTTACCGGGACCCACATTGGCCCCAGCATTTT	CASSPYRDPHWPQHF
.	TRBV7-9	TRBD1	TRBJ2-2	TGTGCCAGCAGCGCGGACAGGGGACCGAACACCGGGGAGCTGTTTTTT	CASSADRGPNTGELFF
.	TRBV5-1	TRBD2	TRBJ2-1	TGCGCCAGCAGCGGGGGGGTCACCTACAATGAGCAGTTCTTC	CASSGGVTYNEQFF
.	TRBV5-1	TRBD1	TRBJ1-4	TGCGCCAGCAGCCAGCGGGCGGGACAGGATAATGAAAAACTGTTTTTT	CASSQRAGQDNEKLFF
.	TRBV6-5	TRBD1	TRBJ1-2	TGTGCCAGCAGCACAGGGGCCCCGGGAAGCTACACCTTC	CASSTGAPGSYTF
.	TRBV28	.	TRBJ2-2	TGTGCCAGCAGTTTGAACACCGGGGAGCTGTTTTTT	CASSLNTGELFF
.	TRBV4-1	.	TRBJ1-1	TGCGCCAGCAGCCAAGAGGACTCGGGGAAGGTTGGGGCTTTCTTT	CASSQEDSGKVGAFF
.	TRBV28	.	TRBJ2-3	TGTGCCAGCAGTTACCGGGACGGGGGCACAGATACGCAGTATTTT	CASSYRDGGTDTQYF
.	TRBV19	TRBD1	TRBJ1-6	TGTGCCAGTAGCCCAGCGGAGGGGGACAGGGGGCAAGGAAATTCACCCCTCCACTTT	CASSPAEGDRGQGNSPLHF
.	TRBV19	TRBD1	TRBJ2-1	TGTGCCAGTAGTATCCGGGACAGGGGGTATGAGCAGTTCTTC	CASSIRDRGYEQFF
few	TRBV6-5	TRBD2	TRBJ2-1	TGTGCCAGCACCCCTTCCCCTAGCGGGCCCAATGAGCAGTTCTTC	CASTPSPSGPNEQFF